This T cell receptor beta chain was captured by sequencing in a study of blood T cell repertoires in COVID-19. Study as a whole: The study drew acute and convalescent COVID-19 samples from the United States, Italy and Spain.

This table comes from immunoSEQ multiplex PCR, and its TCRdb copy is limited to in-frame clones, with some not included. Of about 140,000 clones listed, approximately 85% are singletons. Germline V gene sequence: CDR1 SNHLY, CDR2 FYNNEI. V gave up 4 bases and J gave up 0 bases, with 10 bases separating them. The CDR3 length is 15 residues. The origin of this receptor is a man aged 45-65 years with acute or convalescent COVID-19. Sequenced sample: peripheral blood. The rearrangement uses TRBV2 and TRBJ2-1; D may be TRBD2 (5 bases). The CDR3 reads CASSGWRSSYNEQFF. The CDR3 nucleotides read TGTGCCAGCAGTGGCTGGAGGAGCTCCTACAATGAGCAGTTCTTC.